Listed below are T cell receptor beta chains from one sample, sequenced in a study of Graves' ophthalmopathy and Graves' hyperthyroidism. TCRdb fed the multiplex PCR reads into MiXCR, producing one record per CDR3 protein. Of 500,000 to 600,000 distinct CDR3 sequences in the sample, 35% to 40% are singletons; the top ten hold 4% to 5%. The sample was peripheral blood or thyroid tissue (not recorded which). These receptors originate from an adult man with Graves' hyperthyroidism. CDR3s include the opening cysteine and the closing phenylalanine or tryptophan. Each record gives: V gene, J gene, clone size, D gene, CDR3 DNA, CDR3 protein. D genes are given only for firm matches. The size entry is marked missing in some rows and otherwise reads once, few, many or a size class.

TRBV9	TRBJ1-1	once	-	TGTGCCAGCAGCGTAGTCCCGGGACAGAACACTGAAGCTTTCTTT	CASSVVPGQNTEAFF
TRBV2	TRBJ2-1	-	-	TGTGCCAGCAGCGCGGGATCGGGGAGACAGTTCTTC	CASSAGSGRQFF
TRBV7-2	TRBJ2-2	many	-	TGTGCCAGCAGCTCACAGGGTGGCGGGGAGCTGTTTTTT	CASSSQGGGELFF
TRBV2	TRBJ2-6	-	TRBD1	TGTGCCATCAGCCCCGACAGGGTGTCTGGGGCCAACGTCCTGACTTTC	CAISPDRVSGANVLTF
TRBV7-2	TRBJ1-1	-	-	TGTGCCAGCAGTCAAGGGAGGGTAGAGTACACTGAAGCTTTCTTT	CASSQGRVEYTEAFF
TRBV7-9	TRBJ1-1	-	-	TGTGCCAGCAGCTCCCCCACCCGGACGTTAGAAGCTTTCTTT	CASSSPTRTLEAFF
TRBV7-2	TRBJ2-2	-	-	TGTGCCAGCAGCCACGGGGCCGGGGAGCTGTTTTTT	CASSHGAGELFF
TRBV5-1	TRBJ2-5	-	-	TGCGCCAGCAGCTTGGGGGCTACGCAAGAGACCCAGTACTTC	CASSLGATQETQYF
TRBV7-9	TRBJ2-1	-	TRBD2	TGCGCCAGCAGCTTGGACGGGGGGGGCTCCTACAATGAGCAGTTCTTC	CASSLDGGGSYNEQFF
TRBV29-1	TRBJ2-5	many	-	TGCAGCGCGTTCGTTGGGGTCAGGGCCGGTCAAGAGACCCAGTACTTC	CSAFVGVRAGQETQYF
TRBV7-8	TRBJ2-7	many	TRBD2	TGTGCCAGCAGCTTAGAGGGACTAGCGGGAGACGAGCAGTACTTC	CASSLEGLAGDEQYF
TRBV6-1	TRBJ2-7	few	-	TGTGCCAGCAGTGAAAGGGGAGTTGGCGAGCAGTACTTC	CASSERGVGEQYF
TRBV6-1	TRBJ2-7	many	-	TGTGCCAGCAGCTTTAGCGATAGGCACGAGCAGTACTTC	CASSFSDRHEQYF
TRBV7-2	TRBJ2-2	many	-	TGTGCCAGCAGCTTTTACGGACGGGCGCTGTTTTTT	CASSFYGRALFF
TRBV3-1	TRBJ1-2	many	-	TGTGCCAGCAGCCAAATCTCGAAGGAGGCTGGTGGCTACACCTTC	CASSQISKEAGGYTF
TRBV15	TRBJ2-5	-	-	TGTGCCACCAGCAGAGATCGGGGGCCGGGGACCCAGTACTTC	CATSRDRGPGTQYF
TRBV5-1	TRBJ2-5	many	-	TGCGCCAGCAGCTTGGCCCTTAAGATTTTGGAGACCCAGTACTTC	CASSLALKILETQYF
TRBV5-4	TRBJ2-2	-	-	TGTGCCAGCAGCTTGACAGCATGGGACGGGGAGCTGTTTTTT	CASSLTAWDGELFF
TRBV12-3/TRBV12-4	TRBJ1-1	few	-	TGTGCCACCGAAGATGGAGATGTCGGAGCTTTCTTT	CATEDGDVGAFF
TRBV9	TRBJ1-2	many	TRBD1	TGTGCCAGCAGGCCTTCAGGGGGCCCCGGCGGCTACACCTTC	CASRPSGGPGGYTF
TRBV2	TRBJ2-1	-	TRBD2	TGTGCCAGCAGTTACGGGACTAGCCCCAATGAGCAGTTCTTC	CASSYGTSPNEQFF
TRBV6-2/TRBV6-3	TRBJ2-7	few	-	TGTGCCATAAGGTCACCCTACGAGCAGTACTTC	CAIRSPYEQYF
TRBV24-1	TRBJ2-1	many	-	TGTGCCACCAGTGATTTGCACTGGACAGAGCAGTTCTTC	CATSDLHWTEQFF
TRBV7-4	TRBJ2-3	-	-	TGTGCCAGCGGGGGTCGAACAGATACGCAGTATTTT	CASGGRTDTQYF
TRBV12-3/TRBV12-4	TRBJ1-3	-	-	TGTGCCAGCGAGCAGGCGGGTGGACAGAACTCTGGAAACACCATATATTTT	CASEQAGGQNSGNTIYF
TRBV13	TRBJ1-1	many	-	TGTGCCAGCAGCTTTAGTGGACACTACACTGAAGCTTTCTTT	CASSFSGHYTEAFF
TRBV29-1	TRBJ2-5	many	-	TGCAGCGTTCCCGGGGTAGGGACCCAGTACTTC	CSVPGVGTQYF
TRBV7-3	TRBJ2-3	-	TRBD2	TGTGCCAGCAGCTCTGGCGGGAGGGGAGATACGCAGTATTTT	CASSSGGRGDTQYF
TRBV11-2	TRBJ1-5	-	TRBD1	TGTGCCAGCAGCTTAGGGACAGGGGCCCAGCATTTT	CASSLGTGAQHF
TRBV24-1	TRBJ2-2	-	TRBD1	TGTGCCACCAGTACCTGGACAGGGGGTGGCTTTAACGGGGAGCTGTTTTTT	CATSTWTGGGFNGELFF
TRBV7-9	TRBJ2-3	-	TRBD2	TGTGCCAGCAGCCAAGAGGTAGCGGGAGCCGGCGGGGATACGCAGTATTTT	CASSQEVAGAGGDTQYF
TRBV20-1	TRBJ1-1	-	-	TGCAGTGCTAGAGTTTTGGACCTAGGGAATCCTGAAGCTTTCTTT	CSARVLDLGNPEAFF
TRBV10-2	TRBJ1-4	few	TRBD1	TGCGCCAGCACCCCGGACAGGAGCGCAACTAATGAAAAACTGTTTTTT	CASTPDRSATNEKLFF
TRBV28	TRBJ2-7	-	-	TGTGCCAGCAGAAGGGGGATTTACGAGCAGTACTTC	CASRRGIYEQYF
TRBV5-1	TRBJ1-1	-	-	TGCGCCAGCAGCTCTGTTCGGGGGGAACCGAACACTGAAGCTTTCTTT	CASSSVRGEPNTEAFF
TRBV13	TRBJ2-7	few	TRBD2	TGTGCCAGCAGCGCCCGACTCGCGGAGAAGGGGACTAGCTCCTACGAGCAGTACTTC	CASSARLAEKGTSSYEQYF
TRBV20-1	TRBJ2-3	few	TRBD2	TGCAGTGCTGAAGGGACTAGCGCGCCAGATACGCAGTATTTT	CSAEGTSAPDTQYF
TRBV7-8	TRBJ1-4	few	TRBD1	TGTGCCAGCAGATCGGACAGGGGGGTTACTTCAACTAATGAAAAACTGTTTTTT	CASRSDRGVTSTNEKLFF
TRBV15	TRBJ2-7	-	-	TGTGCCACCAGCAGAGATCGGGGGCTTTCTTCCTACGAGCAGTACTTC	CATSRDRGLSSYEQYF
TRBV27	TRBJ1-1	few	-	TGTGCCAGCAGCGACTCTATGGGGAGCCCTGAAGCTTTCTTT	CASSDSMGSPEAFF
TRBV6-5	TRBJ1-5	-	-	TGTGCCAGCAGTATCGACCGGTATAGCAATCAGCCCCAGCATTTT	CASSIDRYSNQPQHF
TRBV7-9	TRBJ1-3	many	-	TGTGCCAGCAGCCCGCTGACAGTTGGGGACACCATATATTTT	CASSPLTVGDTIYF
TRBV24-1	TRBJ2-3	many	-	TGTGCCACCAGTGACAGCGACTACACACCTAGCACAGATACGCAGTATTTT	CATSDSDYTPSTDTQYF
TRBV7-6	TRBJ2-5	many	-	TGTGCCAGCAGCTTAGGGTCAGCCAGAAAAGAGACCCAGTACTTC	CASSLGSARKETQYF
TRBV20-1	TRBJ1-5	many	-	TGCAGTGCTAGAATGGCGGGGGGCACGGCTCAGCCCCAGCATTTT	CSARMAGGTAQPQHF
TRBV7-9	TRBJ2-6	many	-	TGCGCCAGCAGCTTGGTCTCTGGGGCCAACGTCCTGACTTTC	CASSLVSGANVLTF
TRBV5-1	TRBJ1-1	few	-	TGCGCCAGCAGCCCTAGGGGACCGACATCGAACACTGAAGCTTTCTTT	CASSPRGPTSNTEAFF
TRBV20-1	TRBJ2-7	-	-	TGCAGTGCCCGGGCCCGATCCTACGAGCAGTACTTC	CSARARSYEQYF
TRBV2	TRBJ1-5	-	TRBD1	TGTGCCAGCAGTTCCCGACAGGGGATGAGTCAGCCCCAGCATTTT	CASSSRQGMSQPQHF
TRBV5-1	TRBJ2-3	-	-	TGCGCCAGCAGCTTCATGGCGGGAATCGGGAGCACAGATACGCAGTATTTT	CASSFMAGIGSTDTQYF
TRBV5-1	TRBJ2-7	many	-	TGTGCCAGCAGCTTAGGAGGGACCTACGAGCAGTACTTC	CASSLGGTYEQYF
TRBV20-1	TRBJ1-2	-	TRBD1	TGCAGTGCGATAGAGATACAGGGGGCGAGCGGCTACACCTTC	CSAIEIQGASGYTF